The 20 T cell receptor beta chains below all came from one sample that was sequenced in a study of cytomegalovirus exposure and HLA in healthy donors. Researchers ran the PCR with 60 Vbeta and 13 Jbeta primers. Profiled with immunoSEQ multiplex PCR; TCRdb holds only in-frame clones, not every one. This sample has around 150,000 clones; around 83% occur once, and the top ten carry 2% to 2.5%. The sequencing sample was made of PBMCs. The origin of the receptors is a young man in good health and CMV-seropositive.

The V and J genes are TRBV6-5 and TRBJ1-4; TRBD1 is a possible D gene (5 bases). There are 15 residues in the CDR3. V dropped 6 bases and J dropped 0 bases, with 11 bases sitting between them. Per germline, CDR1 MNHEY and CDR2 SVGAGI. The CDR3, as DNA: TGTGCCAGCAGCCCCCGACAGTCAACTAATGAAAAACTGTTTTTT. Translated, it gives CASSPRQSTNEKLFF.

This chain links TRBV30 with TRBJ1-5; 10 bases align to TRBD1. V was pared by 2 bases and J by 2 bases, with 9 bases of the junction left unmatched. Looked up from germline, CDR1 is GTSNPN and CDR2 is SVGIG (reference sequence). This CDR3 is 17 amino acids long. CDR3 loop: CAWSRDRGMGGNQPQHF. The CDR3 nucleotides read TGTGCCTGGAGTAGGGACAGGGGTATGGGTGGCAATCAGCCCCAGCATTTT.

The rearrangement joins TRBV28 to TRBJ1-4; D possibly corresponds to TRBD1 (6 bases). The CDR3 has 13 residues. CDR1 is MDHEN and CDR2 is SYDVKM in the germline V gene. V was trimmed by 8 bases and J by 6 bases, leaving 13 bases between them. CDR3: CASLGQGYEKLFF. Here the CDR3 DNA reads TGTGCCAGCCTCGGGCAGGGGTATGAAAAACTGTTTTTT.

The V and J genes are TRBV9 and TRBJ2-5; 10 bases align to TRBD2. J gave up 5 bases and V 3 bases, and 7 bases lay outside the gene matches. Germline CDR1 reads SGDLS; CDR2 reads YYNGEE. The CDR3 extends over 15 amino acids. As DNA, the CDR3 is TGTGCCAGCAGCGAGAGCGGGGGGGTTGTCGAGACCCAGTACTTC. Amino acid sequence: CASSESGGVVETQYF.

V and J are TRBV30 and TRBJ1-1; D is undetermined. The germline V gene has CDR1 GTSNPN and CDR2 SVGIG (reference sequence). This CDR3 is 12 amino acids long. The ends were cut back, 4 bases at V and 0 bases at J, with 6 bases in the middle. CDR3: CAWTRVNTEAFF. CDR3 nucleotide sequence: TGTGCCTGGACCCGTGTGAACACTGAAGCTTTCTTT.

The V and J genes are TRBV19 and TRBJ1-6, with D unclear. CDR1 is LNHDA, CDR2 SQIVND, per germline (reference sequence). Trimming left V 0 bases short and J 7 bases short, with 7 bases between. This CDR3 is built from 14 residues. CDR3 sequence (DNA): TGTGCCAGTAGTATAGACCCGGGGAATTCACCCCTCCACTTT. Translation gives CASSIDPGNSPLHF. Drawing the rest from reference TRBV19 and TRBJ1-6, the complete variable domain is DGGITQSPKYLFRKEGQNVTLSCEQNLNHDAMYWYRQDPGQGLRLIYYSQIVNDFQKGDIAEGYSVSREKKESFPLTVTSAQKNPTAFYLCASSIDPGNSPLHFGNGTRLTVT.

The J gene is TRBJ1-2, the V gene TRBV5-5, with 9 bases identical to TRBD1. With 4 bases clipped from V and 4 bases from J, the junction kept 14 bases outside the gene matches. The CDR3 sequence is 17 residues long. Per the germline V gene, CDR1 is SGHKS and CDR2 is YYEKEE (reference sequence). This CDR3 is CASSQGTGGAGSYGYTF. The CDR3 bases are TGTGCCAGCAGCCAGGGAACAGGGGGCGCTGGAAGCTATGGCTACACCTTC.

The chain uses TRBV19 and TRBJ2-1; D not certain. Trimming removed 1 base from V and 7 bases from J, with 5 bases in between. Looked up from germline, CDR1 is LNHDA and CDR2 is SQIVND (reference sequence). This CDR3 comprises 12 residues. The CDR3 protein is CASSIASNEQFF. DNA for the CDR3: TGTGCCAGTAGTATAGCTAGTAATGAGCAGTTCTTC.

The rearrangement uses TRBV2 and TRBJ2-6, with TRBD1 identical over 7 bases. This CDR3 spans 17 amino acids. V shed 6 bases and J 4 bases; nucleotides not matched to a gene: 12. CDR1 and CDR2 from the germline V gene are SNHLY and FYNNEI. Here the CDR3 DNA reads TGTGCCAGCAGAAACCGACAGGGACCCGGAGGGGCCAACGTCCTGACTTTC. This translates into CASRNRQGPGGANVLTF. The variable domain in full, with the rest retrieved from reference TRBV2 and TRBJ2-6, is EPEVTQTPSHQVTQMGQEVILRCVPISNHLYFYWYRQILGQKVEFLVSFYNNEISEKSEIFDDQFSVERPDGSNFTLKIRSTKLEDSAMYFCASRNRQGPGGANVLTFGAGSRLTVL.

In this sample, this clone turned up a few times. J is TRBJ2-5 and V is TRBV19, with 8 bases aligning to TRBD2. CDR3 length equals 14 residues. Germline trimming cut 6 bases from V and 5 bases from J; bases unmatched to any gene: 8. Germline values: CDR1 LNHDA, CDR2 SQIVND (reference sequence). The CDR3 reads CASRETGGSETQYF. The CDR3 nucleotides are TGTGCCAGTAGAGAGACGGGGGGGAGCGAGACCCAGTACTTC.

Concerning this clone itself: At one end the junction does not follow the germline gene, possibly because of a read error. The V gene is TRBV7-9, the J gene TRBJ2-7; 14 bases match TRBD2. Germline values: CDR1 SEHNR, CDR2 FQNEAQ (reference sequence). The CDR3 totals 17 residues. The chain's CDR3 is CSSSSEGLAGAPYEQYF. The CDR3 DNA reads TGTTCCAGCAGCTCAGAGGGACTAGCGGGGGCCCCCTACGAGCAGTACTTC.

The chain combines TRBV18 with TRBJ2-3; D is uncertain. Per germline, CDR1 KGHSH and CDR2 LQKENI. Trimming shortened V by 7 bases and J by 0 bases, and 8 bases separated the two germline ends. The CDR3 spans 13 residues. This chain's CDR3 is CASYRLSTDTQYF. In DNA, the CDR3 is TGTGCCAGCTACCGACTTAGCACAGATACGCAGTATTTT.

The genes are TRBV4-2 and TRBJ1-2; 9 positions match TRBD1. J gave up 4 bases and V 1 base, and 1 base lay outside the gene matches. The CDR3 spans 14 residues. Germline V gives CDR1 LGHNA, CDR2 YNFKEQ. The DNA for the CDR3 is TGTGCCAGCAGCCAAGGGACAGGGGTCTATGGCTACACCTTC. Its protein is CASSQGTGVYGYTF.

The chain has TRBV7-9 and TRBJ2-1; 8 bases line up with TRBD2. CDR3 length: 15 residues. The V gene end was trimmed by 4 bases and the J gene end by 6 bases; junction bases not matched to a gene: 8. In germline, CDR1 is SEHNR, CDR2 FQNEAQ (reference sequence). The CDR3 nucleotides are TGTGCCAGCAGCTCGGGGGGGGCCCTCCGCAATGAGCAGTTCTTC. Its protein product is CASSSGGALRNEQFF.

V gene TRBV5-1 combines with J gene TRBJ2-1, with 11 bases identical to TRBD2. This CDR3 has 18 amino acids. Losses at the gene ends were 1 base for V and 0 bases for J; bases not matched to a gene: 6. Germline V CDR1 and CDR2: SGHRS, YFSETQ. The CDR3 nucleotides read TGCGCCAGCAGCTTGTGGGCTAGCGGGGGGAGCTCCTACAATGAGCAGTTCTTC. Amino acids: CASSLWASGGSSYNEQFF.

This chain joins TRBV7-9 and TRBJ2-3; D perhaps matches TRBD1 (5 bases). The V end lost 6 bases, the J end lost 5 bases, and 12 bases lay between the germline ends. Germline-derived CDR1 and CDR2 are SEHNR and FQNEAQ (reference sequence). The CDR3 is 13 amino acids. CDR3 bases: TGTGCCAGCAGGGGGCCGGCTGAAGATACGCAGTATTTT. This codes for CASRGPAEDTQYF.

This chain links TRBV10-3 with TRBJ1-6; D may be TRBD1 (5 bases). This CDR3 has 13 amino acids. Germline V gene sequence: CDR1 ENHRY, CDR2 SYGVKD. The V end lost 3 bases, the J end lost 7 bases, and 7 bases lay between the germline ends. The CDR3 here is CAISDGQNSPLHF. Written as DNA, the CDR3 is TGTGCCATCAGTGACGGACAAAATTCACCCCTCCACTTT.

The V and J genes are TRBV19 and TRBJ2-6; D unclear. CDR1 is LNHDA and CDR2 is SQIVND in the germline V gene (reference sequence). This CDR3 is 15 amino acids long. Trimming cost V 6 bases and J 1 base, with 10 bases left between them. The CDR3: CASRIPGSGANVLTF. In DNA form, the CDR3 reads TGTGCCAGTAGAATCCCCGGGTCTGGGGCCAACGTCCTGACTTTC.

The chain has TRBV7-8 and TRBJ2-7; TRBD1 is a possible D gene (6 bases). The V gene's germline CDR1 is SGHVS and CDR2 FQNEAQ. The CDR3 totals 14 residues. V was pared by 0 bases and J by 2 bases, with 8 bases between. The CDR3 DNA sequence: TGTGCCAGCAGCTTAGCTGGGGGCCCCTACGAGCAGTACTTC. Translated: CASSLAGGPYEQYF.

This clone was observed once. The V call is TRBV7-8, the J call TRBJ2-1; 8 bases fit TRBD2. Trimming at V came to 6 bases and at J to 3 bases, leaving 10 bases not matched to a gene. The CDR3 contains 16 residues. The germline CDR1 and CDR2 sequences are SGHVS and FQNEAQ. The CDR3 DNA sequence: TGTGCCAGCAGTTCACGCGGGGGGACCATCTACAATGAGCAGTTCTTC. Its protein is CASSSRGGTIYNEQFF.